The 6 T cell receptor beta chains below come from one sample, sequenced in a study of blood T cells in healthy people across ages. It was with a sample-barcoded 5' primer and a J-beta primer mix that a second PCR of roughly 7 to 11 cycles was run. A single record per CDR3 protein comes from TCRdb applying MiXCR to the 5' RACE reads. The profile shows approximately 810,000 distinct CDR3 sequences, 29% of them singletons. The sequenced sample was blood. These receptors were collected from a woman of 80 years or more in good health.

The chain combines TRBV5-1 with TRBJ2-7, with D perhaps matching TRBD1 or TRBD2 (5 bases each). There are 13 residues in the CDR3. Germline values: CDR1 SGHRS, CDR2 YFSETQ. Trimming pared 4 bases from V and 12 bases from J, leaving 20 bases between. CDR3: CASSDSPGQVGYF. CDR3 sequence (DNA): TGCGCCAGCAGCGATAGTCCGGGGCAAGTGGGGTACTTC.

Regarding this clonotype: A read error may be the cause here, since a much bigger clone is one base away. In DNA form, the CDR3 reads TGTGCCAGCAGGGGGACAGTGAGACTCAATGAGCAGTACTTC. Translated: CASRGTVRLNEQYF. This chain links TRBV12-3 or TRBV12-4 with TRBJ2-7; 7 bases fit TRBD1. V shed 6 bases, J shed 7 bases, and the junction held 12 bases outside the gene matches. This CDR3 comprises 14 residues.

This clonotype was observed many times. This chain uses TRBV6-1 with TRBJ2-7, with a possible D match to TRBD1 (6 bases). V gave up 3 bases and J gave up 4 bases, with 16 bases separating them. Looked up from germline, CDR1 is MNHNS and CDR2 is SASEGT. This CDR3 region has 15 residues. The CDR3 loop reads CASSETDTGMYEQYF. In DNA, the CDR3 is TGTGCCAGCAGTGAGACGGACACAGGGATGTACGAGCAGTACTTC.

There are a few counts of this clonotype. V usage is TRBV7-9 and J usage is TRBJ2-5; 12 nucleotides match TRBD2. V lost 4 bases and J lost 11; bases outside the gene matches: 11. CDR3 length equals 15 residues. Germline V gives CDR1 SEHNR, CDR2 FQNEAQ (reference sequence). CDR3 residues: CASSSTSGGGNEQYF. In DNA form, the CDR3 reads TGTGCCAGCAGCTCGACTAGCGGGGGCGGGAATGAGCAGTACTTC.

The rearrangement uses TRBV20-1 and TRBJ1-1, with a possible D match to TRBD1 (6 bases). The CDR3 spans 15 residues. V was clipped by 0 bases and J by 4 bases, with 15 bases between them. The germline CDR1 and CDR2 sequences are DFQATT and SNEGSKA (reference sequence). CDR3 in DNA: TGCAGTGCTAGAGATAGCGGCAGGGGTGGCACTGAAGCTTTCTTT. It yields the protein CSARDSGRGGTEAFF.

With respect to this clonotype: Because the CDR3 is missing its conserved closing phenylalanine or tryptophan, this is likely a read error. Because the CDR3's place on the DNA is in doubt, the DNA is left out and the CDR3 is given as listed by TCRdb. The gene calls are TRBV7-2 and TRBJ2-1. The CDR3 sequence runs 16 residues, both termini included. Germline loops: CDR1 SGHTA, CDR2 FQGNSA. The CDR3 here is CASSLADRSSYNEQLL.